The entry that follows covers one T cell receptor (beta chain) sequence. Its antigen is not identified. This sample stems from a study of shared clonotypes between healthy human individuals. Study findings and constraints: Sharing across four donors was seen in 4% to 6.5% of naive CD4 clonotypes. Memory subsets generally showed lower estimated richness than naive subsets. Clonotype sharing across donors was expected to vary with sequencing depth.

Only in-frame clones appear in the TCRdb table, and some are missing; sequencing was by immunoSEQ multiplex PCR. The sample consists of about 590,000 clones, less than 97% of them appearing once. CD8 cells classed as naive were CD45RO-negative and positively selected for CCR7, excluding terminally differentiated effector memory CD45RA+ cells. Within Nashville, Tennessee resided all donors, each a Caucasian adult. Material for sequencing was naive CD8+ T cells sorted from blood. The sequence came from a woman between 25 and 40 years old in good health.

Written as DNA, the CDR3 is TGTGCCAGCAGCGGAAGACAGGGGGGGCTCTACTATGGCTACACCTTC. Translated, it gives CASSGRQGGLYYGYTF. J is TRBJ1-2 and V is TRBV9; 9 positions agree with TRBD1. The CDR3 contains 16 residues. J gave up 3 bases and V 3 bases, and 9 bases lay outside the gene matches. Germline-derived CDR1 and CDR2 are SGDLS and YYNGEE.